The 21 T cell receptor beta chains in this list originate from one sample, sequenced in a study of blood T cell repertoires in COVID-19. The method was immunoSEQ multiplex PCR; TCRdb's version includes in-frame clones alone and lacks a portion of them. This sample has some 270,000 clones; around 85% occur once, and the top ten carry 0.7% to 1%. Material for sequencing was peripheral blood. The receptor source for this set is a human donor with COVID-19, enrolled during active disease. The donor label of this sample is uncertain.

V gene TRBV6-1 combines with J gene TRBJ1-1; TRBD1 is a possible D gene (6 bases). Per the germline V gene, CDR1 is MNHNS and CDR2 is SASEGT. CDR3 length: 15 residues. The V gene lost 2 bases and the J gene lost 1 base, with 11 bases spanning the gap. CDR3 sequence (DNA): TGTGCCAGCAGTGAATTCGGCAGGGGGAACACTGAAGCTTTCTTT. It encodes CASSEFGRGNTEAFF.

V is TRBV9 and J is TRBJ2-3; D is possibly TRBD2 (6 bases). The CDR3 is 18 residues long. The V gene's germline CDR1 is SGDLS and CDR2 YYNGEE. V gave up 4 bases and J gave up 0 bases, with 21 bases separating them. The CDR3 coding sequence is TGTGCCAGCAGCCCCCGAACCACTCTAGCGTCAAGCACAGATACGCAGTATTTT. It is translated as CASSPRTTLASSTDTQYF.

Concerning this clone: Other DNA variants within this sample encode the same CDR3. This rearrangement joins TRBV28 to TRBJ2-1; D might be TRBD2 (5 bases). The CDR3 has 15 amino acids. V lost 1 base and J lost 0, with 7 bases in between. Germline V CDR1 and CDR2: MDHEN, SYDVKM. The CDR3 DNA reads TGTGCCAGCAGTTTATTGCGGGTCTCCTACAATGAGCAGTTCTTC. Translating it yields CASSLLRVSYNEQFF.

The chain combines TRBV5-4 with TRBJ2-3; 13 bases are shared with TRBD2. Germline lookup yields CDR1 SGHNT and CDR2 YYREEE (reference sequence). This CDR3 contains 17 residues. V lost 1 base, J lost 4 bases, and 6 bases stayed unmatched. DNA for the CDR3: TGTGCCAGCAGCTTGCCCGGGACTAGCGGGATATCAGATACGCAGTATTTT. Protein product: CASSLPGTSGISDTQYF.

V usage is TRBV5-1 and J usage is TRBJ2-3; perhaps TRBD2 as D (5 bases). CDR1 and CDR2 from the germline V gene are SGHRS and YFSETQ. V was clipped by 1 base and J by 5 bases, with 14 bases between them. CDR3 length: 15 residues. CDR3 bases: TGCGCCAGCAGCTTGCAGGACTCCCGGGTAGATACGCAGTATTTT. As protein: CASSLQDSRVDTQYF.

This sequence joins TRBV3-1 (or the pseudogene TRBV3-2) and TRBJ2-7; D gene uncertain. This CDR3 region has 13 residues. The V and J ends lost 0 bases and 2 bases respectively, with 5 bases between them. The germline V gene encodes CDR1 LGHDT and CDR2 YNNKEL (reference sequence). The CDR3 is CASSQDLPYEQYF. In nucleotides, the CDR3 is TGTGCCAGCAGCCAAGATCTCCCCTACGAGCAGTACTTC.

The chain is built from TRBV25-1 and TRBJ1-2; 11 bases are a match to TRBD1. The CDR3 extends over 16 amino acids. The germline V gene encodes CDR1 MGHDK and CDR2 SYGVNS. V shed 4 bases, J shed 3 bases, and the junction held 7 bases outside the gene matches. The CDR3 loop reads CASSARTGGADYGYTF. The CDR3 nucleotides are TGTGCCAGCAGTGCCCGGACAGGGGGCGCCGACTATGGCTACACCTTC.

The chain combines TRBV2 with TRBJ1-6, with no clear D. V shed 6 bases and J shed 0 bases, with 9 bases lying between them. The CDR3 has 15 residues. Per the germline V gene, CDR1 is SNHLY and CDR2 is FYNNEI. CDR3 in amino acids: CASSSRSSYNSPLHF. Here the CDR3 DNA reads TGTGCCAGCAGCTCCCGGAGCTCCTATAATTCACCCCTCCACTTT.

This clone showed up just once. This rearrangement joins TRBV6-2 or TRBV6-3 to TRBJ1-3, with D uncertain. Germline assignment: CDR1 MNHEY and CDR2 SVGEGT. V was cut by 2 bases and J by 0 bases, with 5 bases left in between. The CDR3 runs 14 residues. The CDR3 here is CASSYGSSGNTIYF. The DNA of the CDR3 is TGTGCCAGCAGTTACGGCAGCTCTGGAAACACCATATATTTT.

This chain uses TRBV2 with TRBJ2-5, with TRBD1 as a possible D gene (5 bases). The CDR3 consists of 12 residues. V was shortened by 7 bases and J by 2 bases, with 8 bases between the two germline ends. Germline V CDR1 and CDR2: SNHLY, FYNNEI. The CDR3 protein is CASKGYQETQYF. The CDR3 coding sequence is TGTGCCAGCAAGGGGTATCAAGAGACCCAGTACTTC.

The chain uses TRBV28 and TRBJ1-5; D not resolved. Germline V gives CDR1 MDHEN, CDR2 SYDVKM. This CDR3 is 20 amino acids long. Trimming took 7 bases from V and 4 from J, leaving 32 bases between them. This CDR3 reads CASTTAGSTRVLPGNQPQHF. The CDR3 region has the DNA TGTGCCAGCACTACGGCGGGTTCGACGAGGGTATTACCGGGAAATCAGCCCCAGCATTTT. Full variable domain (outside the CDR3, taken from reference TRBV28 and TRBJ1-5): DVKVTQSSRYLVKRTGEKVFLECVQDMDHENMFWYRQDPGLGLRLIYFSYDVKMKEKGDIPEGYSVSREKKERFSLILESASTNQTSMYLCASTTAGSTRVLPGNQPQHFGDGTRLSIL.

The chain employs TRBV5-1 and TRBJ2-1; D not resolved. The germline CDR1 and CDR2 sequences are SGHRS and YFSETQ. Trimming stripped 4 bases from V and 4 bases from J, with 18 bases between. The CDR3 is made up of 16 amino acids. The CDR3 loop is CASSRASATSYNEQFF. The CDR3 DNA reads as TGCGCCAGCAGCAGAGCTTCCGCCACGTCTTACAATGAGCAGTTCTTC.

V is TRBV11-3 and J is TRBJ2-5; 11 bases map to TRBD2. From germline, CDR1 is SGHNT and CDR2 YENEEA. V shed 5 bases and J 5 bases; nucleotides not matched to a gene: 10. The CDR3 covers 16 residues. CDR3 loop: CASSRIGASGRETQYF. The CDR3 DNA reads as TGTGCCAGCAGCCGGATCGGGGCTAGCGGGAGGGAGACCCAGTACTTC.

The chain links TRBV6-6 to TRBJ2-7, with D tentatively TRBD2 (7 bases). The V gene lost 8 bases and the J gene lost 3 bases, with 20 bases spanning the gap. This CDR3 region has 15 residues. Germline V lookup: CDR1 MNHNY, CDR2 SVGAGI (reference sequence). CDR3 DNA sequence: TGTGCCAGCGACCGAGGAGGGAGGGGGGGCTACGAGCAGTACTTC. Translation gives CASDRGGRGGYEQYF.

The chain joins TRBV6-5 to TRBJ1-1; tentative D call: TRBD1 (6 bases). The ends were cut back, 8 bases at V and 2 bases at J, with 12 bases in the middle. Germline-derived CDR1 and CDR2 are MNHEY and SVGAGI. The CDR3 is 13 amino acids. CDR3 sequence: CASYGQPNTEAFF. The CDR3 nucleotides are TGTGCCAGCTACGGACAGCCCAACACTGAAGCTTTCTTT.

This clone was seen repeatedly, ten times or more. The chain joins TRBV19 to TRBJ1-3, with D possibly TRBD1 on 5 matching bases. V gave up 7 bases and J gave up 0 bases, with 10 bases separating them. Germline V lookup: CDR1 LNHDA, CDR2 SQIVND (reference sequence). The CDR3 has 14 residues. CDR3 in amino acids: CASTRGGSGNTIYF. Written as DNA, the CDR3 is TGTGCCAGTACAAGGGGCGGCTCTGGAAACACCATATATTTT.

This clone was seen only once. For the CDR3, the DNA is TGTGCCAGCAGTGAAAGAGGACAGGGGTGGTCAATGAACACTGAAGCTTTCTTT. It specifies CASSERGQGWSMNTEAFF. The V gene is TRBV6-1, the J gene TRBJ1-1; 9 bases align to TRBD1. Germline CDR1 reads MNHNS; CDR2 reads SASEGT. The CDR3 spans 18 residues. The ends lost 2 bases at V and 0 bases at J; junction bases unmatched: 10.

This clone has just a few counts. The CDR3 loop is CASLRQLNTEAFF. As DNA, the CDR3 is TGTGCCAGCCTCAGACAGCTGAACACTGAAGCTTTCTTT. V is TRBV7-8 and J is TRBJ1-1, with TRBD1 as a possible D gene (5 bases). The CDR3 is made up of 13 amino acids. Germline CDR1 SGHVS, CDR2 FQNEAQ. V lost 8 bases to trimming and J lost 0 bases, with 10 bases between them.

The rearrangement uses TRBV28 and TRBJ2-7; a weak D match, TRBD1 (5 bases). From germline, CDR1 is MDHEN and CDR2 SYDVKM. The CDR3 runs to 13 residues. Trimming removed 3 bases from V and 12 bases from J, with 18 bases in between. CDR3 sequence reads: CASSFGAANLRYF. Written as DNA, the CDR3 is TGTGCCAGCAGTTTTGGGGCCGCTAACCTACGGTACTTC.

This clone was counted a single time. V gene TRBV7-2 combines with J gene TRBJ2-7, with 9 positions matching TRBD1. Germline CDR1 and CDR2: SGHTA and FQGNSA. The CDR3 loop spans 16 amino acids. The junction had 11 bases not matched to a gene; V was cut back by 1 base and J by 7 bases. CDR3 sequence: CASSLGYRGLGGEQYF. The CDR3 nucleotides read TGTGCCAGCAGCTTAGGATACAGGGGGCTAGGTGGGGAGCAGTACTTC.

The J gene is TRBJ1-1, the V gene TRBV7-8; D is possibly TRBD1 (5 bases). Germline assignment: CDR1 SGHVS and CDR2 FQNEAQ. CDR3 length: 14 amino acids. V was pared by 7 bases and J by 0 bases, with 12 bases between. CDR3 nucleotides: TGTGCCAGCAACCAGGGTGGGTTGAACACTGAAGCTTTCTTT. Protein product: CASNQGGLNTEAFF. The complete variable domain, with remaining parts taken from reference TRBV7-8 and TRBJ1-1, reads GAGVSQSPRYKVAKRGQDVALRCDPISGHVSLFWYQQALGQGPEFLTYFQNEAQLDKSGLPSDRFFAERPEGSVSTLKIQRTQQEDSAVYLCASNQGGLNTEAFFGQGTRLTVV.